This T cell receptor beta chain is drawn from a study of T cell repertoires in cytomegalovirus infection. Study background: It can be stated that public TCR beta signatures indicated CMV infection as well as a matching HLA type. Whole-study results and caveats: HLA-C-restricted CMV-specific TCR beta clonotypes prevailed in the ex vivo response.

From the reads, TCRdb called clonotypes with MiXCR, one entry per CDR3 protein. The sample contains roughly 500,000 distinct CDR3 sequences, 11% of which appear only once. This clonotype was observed at least ten times. What it binds is unknown. Trimming shortened V by 2 bases and J by 2 bases, and 13 bases separated the two germline ends. Germline assignment: CDR1 SGHVS and CDR2 FQNEAQ. The CDR3 consists of 16 residues. The sample comprised PBMCs. The TCR was taken from a human donor in good health (CMV status not recorded). Some clones in this sample may be carry-over from other donors' samples. The gene calls are TRBV7-8 and TRBJ1-3; D not certain. The DNA of the CDR3 is TGTGCCAGCAGCTTACTTGGGCCATTGCCTGGAAACACCATATATTTT. Translation gives CASSLLGPLPGNTIYF.